The 23 T cell receptor beta chains given below trace back to one sample, sequenced in a study of T cell changes during pregnancy in multiple sclerosis. Profiling relied on immunoSEQ multiplex PCR, and the TCRdb table lists in-frame clones only, not all of them. The table has around 130,000 clones, 93% seen once; the top ten hold 6.2%. The sequencing here drew on peripheral blood, taken before pregnancy. Receptor source: a female donor with multiple sclerosis, enrolled in a pregnancy study.

This chain joins TRBV6-4 and TRBJ1-5; 9 nucleotides match TRBD1. V shed 9 bases and J 4 bases; nucleotides not matched to a gene: 19. The CDR3 covers 18 residues. Germline CDR1 and CDR2: MRHNA and SNTAGT. The CDR3, as DNA: TGTGCCAGTCTGGGGGTAAAAGGACAGGGGAAATCAAATCAGCCCCAGCATTTT. Translation: CASLGVKGQGKSNQPQHF.

The rearrangement joins TRBV10-2 to TRBJ2-7; tentatively, D is TRBD1 (6 bases). Per germline, CDR1 WSHSY and CDR2 SAAADI. Between the trimmed V and J ends, which lost 4 bases and 1 base, there was a span of 17 bases. The CDR3 spans 16 residues. CDR3 nucleotides: TGCGCCAGCAGTGGACGCAGGGGACCCAATTCCTACGAGCAGTACTTC. Residues: CASSGRRGPNSYEQYF.

The genes are TRBV2 and TRBJ1-2, with D uncertain. CDR3 length: 15 amino acids. Germline V gene data show CDR1 as SNHLY and CDR2 as FYNNEI. Trimming took 2 bases from V and 2 from J, leaving 12 bases between them. The CDR3 reads CASSEFPEGNYGYTF. The CDR3 bases are TGTGCCAGCAGTGAATTCCCAGAGGGAAACTATGGCTACACCTTC.

V gene TRBV7-8 combines with J gene TRBJ1-2; TRBD1 matches 10 bases. Germline trimming cut 4 bases from V and 5 bases from J; bases unmatched to any gene: 1. CDR3 length: 13 residues. Per the germline V gene, CDR1 is SGHVS and CDR2 is FQNEAQ. The CDR3 here is CASSSGQGYGYTF. The CDR3 DNA is TGTGCCAGCAGCTCGGGACAGGGGTATGGCTACACCTTC.

This chain uses TRBV27 with TRBJ2-7, with 7 nucleotides matching TRBD1. Trimming cost V 4 bases and J 2 bases; bases outside gene matches: 8. Germline CDR1 MNHEY, CDR2 SMNVEV (reference sequence). CDR3 length: 15 amino acids. CDR3 amino acids: CASSSWTGRTYEQYF. As DNA, the CDR3 is TGTGCCAGCAGTTCCTGGACAGGCCGTACCTACGAGCAGTACTTC.

The chain joins TRBV2 to TRBJ1-4; D is uncertain. V was cut by 7 bases and J by 1 base, with 7 bases left in between. Germline V lookup: CDR1 SNHLY, CDR2 FYNNEI. CDR3 length equals 13 residues. This CDR3 is CASTPGTNEKLFF. CDR3 nucleotide sequence: TGTGCCAGCACTCCGGGAACTAATGAAAAACTGTTTTTT.

CDR3 amino acids: CASSLSGRGLQETQYF. DNA of the CDR3: TGTGCCAGCAGCTTGAGCGGGAGAGGTCTCCAAGAGACCCAGTACTTC. This chain links TRBV7-2 with TRBJ2-5; 8 nucleotides agree with TRBD2. Germline V gene data show CDR1 as SGHTA and CDR2 as FQGNSA. With V trimmed by 3 bases and J by 1 base, 7 bases remained unmatched. The CDR3 extends over 16 amino acids.

The V gene is TRBV2, the J gene TRBJ2-7, with 8 bases lining up with TRBD2. This CDR3 is built from 14 residues. J lost 6 bases, V lost 7 bases, and 11 bases had no gene match. Germline CDR1 and CDR2: SNHLY and FYNNEI. CDR3 coding DNA: TGTGCCAGCACCTCTTTCGGGAGGGCCTTCGAGCAGTACTTC. It specifies CASTSFGRAFEQYF.

A single count supports this clone. The chain links TRBV20-1 to TRBJ1-2; 8 bases match TRBD1. Trimming removed 7 bases from V and 7 bases from J; junction bases left unmatched: 5. Germline assignment: CDR1 DFQATT and CDR2 SNEGSKA (reference sequence). The CDR3 length is 11 residues. This CDR3 is CSGRGPLGYTF. CDR3 nucleotide sequence: TGCAGTGGCAGGGGGCCTCTTGGCTACACCTTC.

V is TRBV19 and J is TRBJ2-1, with TRBD2 identical over 7 bases. V was pared by 2 bases and J by 2 bases, with 3 bases of the junction left unmatched. This CDR3 region has 15 residues. Looked up from germline, CDR1 is LNHDA and CDR2 is SQIVND (reference sequence). CDR3 sequence: CASSIKRGAYNEQFF. CDR3 nucleotides: TGTGCCAGTAGTATAAAGCGGGGCGCCTACAATGAGCAGTTCTTC.

The chain is built from TRBV10-3 and TRBJ2-7; a possible D gene is TRBD1 (5 bases). V was trimmed by 3 bases and J by 7 bases, leaving 13 bases between them. Germline V gene data show CDR1 as ENHRY and CDR2 as SYGVKD. This CDR3 contains 13 residues. CDR3 nucleotides: TGTGCCATCAGTGACCGGGCCCCAGGGGAGCAGTACTTC. Translating it yields CAISDRAPGEQYF.

The rearrangement joins TRBV30 to TRBJ2-1; weak D call: TRBD1 (6 bases). Trimming took 0 bases from V and 6 from J, leaving 12 bases between them. Germline CDR1 and CDR2: GTSNPN and SVGIG (reference sequence). CDR3 length equals 14 residues. CDR3 DNA sequence: TGTGCCTGGAGTGTGGGGAGAGGGGGCAATGAGCAGTTCTTC. Translation gives CAWSVGRGGNEQFF. Full variable domain (rest looked up from reference TRBV30 and TRBJ2-1): SQTIHQWPATLVQPVGSPLSLECTVEGTSNPNLYWYRQAAGRGLQLLFYSVGIGQISSEVPQNLSASRPQDRQFILSSKKLLLSDSGFYLCAWSVGRGGNEQFFGPGTRLTVL.

The DNA of the CDR3 is TGCGCCAGCAGCTTCCGGACAGGCCCGAACACTGAAGCTTTCTTT. Its translation: CASSFRTGPNTEAFF. This chain joins TRBV5-1 and TRBJ1-1; 7 positions agree with TRBD1. The germline CDR1 and CDR2 sequences are SGHRS and YFSETQ. V was clipped by 2 bases and J by 1 base; unmatched bases: 5. The CDR3 has 15 amino acids.

The rearrangement uses TRBV13 and TRBJ1-2; no clear D. The length of the CDR3 is 14 residues. Germline loops: CDR1 PRHDT, CDR2 FYEKMQ (reference sequence). Trimming took off 2 bases at V and 6 bases at J, with 13 bases between the two ends. CDR3 residues: CASSLMSTWHGYTF. Written as DNA, the CDR3 is TGTGCCAGCAGCTTAATGTCCACGTGGCATGGCTACACCTTC.

The chain couples TRBV28 to TRBJ2-1; 11 nucleotides line up with TRBD2. Germline V gives CDR1 MDHEN, CDR2 SYDVKM. With V trimmed by 6 bases and J by 4 bases, 11 bases remained unmatched. This CDR3 is 17 amino acids long. CDR3 sequence: CASRRHGSSGRYNEQFF. The CDR3, as DNA: TGTGCCAGCAGACGCCATGGTTCTAGCGGGAGGTACAATGAGCAGTTCTTC.

This rearrangement joins TRBV2 to TRBJ2-1, with 9 bases lining up with TRBD2. The germline gives CDR1 SNHLY, CDR2 FYNNEI. The CDR3 contains 14 residues. V lost 6 bases, J lost 4 bases, and 4 bases stayed unmatched. The CDR3 DNA is TGTGCCAGCAGAGCGGGAGGAGGGTACAATGAGCAGTTCTTC. Translating gives CASRAGGGYNEQFF. The entire variable domain, with the rest obtained from reference TRBV2 and TRBJ2-1, is as follows: EPEVTQTPSHQVTQMGQEVILRCVPISNHLYFYWYRQILGQKVEFLVSFYNNEISEKSEIFDDQFSVERPDGSNFTLKIRSTKLEDSAMYFCASRAGGGYNEQFFGPGTRLTVL.

The chain is built from TRBV10-3 and TRBJ1-6; no firm D call. V gave up 4 bases and J gave up 0 bases, with 13 bases separating them. CDR3 length equals 17 residues. Germline V gene sequence: CDR1 ENHRY, CDR2 SYGVKD. The CDR3 protein is CAISGDSVGSYNSPLHF. In nucleotides, the CDR3 is TGTGCCATCAGTGGAGACTCAGTGGGCTCCTATAATTCACCCCTCCACTTT.

The CDR3 coding sequence is TGCAGCGGGACAGTCCCCGGAAAACTGTTTTTT. Encoded protein: CSGTVPGKLFF. V is TRBV20-1 and J is TRBJ1-4; 7 nucleotides agree with TRBD1. The germline CDR1 and CDR2 sequences are DFQATT and SNEGSKA (reference sequence). The CDR3 sequence is 11 residues long.

The gene calls are TRBV11-2 and TRBJ2-1; D gene unclear. Trimming took off 4 bases at V and 7 bases at J, with 14 bases between the two ends. The CDR3 extends over 14 amino acids. The germline CDR1 and CDR2 sequences are SGHAT and FQNNGV. CDR3 sequence (DNA): TGTGCCAGCAGCTCCTTATTGACTCGGAATGAGCAGTTCTTC. Protein sequence: CASSSLLTRNEQFF.

The CDR3 loop is CASSHEYAGELFF. CDR3 nucleotide sequence: TGCGCCAGCAGCCATGAGTACGCCGGGGAGCTGTTTTTT. The chain joins TRBV4-1 to TRBJ2-2; D not resolved. V lost 3 bases, J lost 6 bases, and 8 bases lay in between. The germline V gene has CDR1 MGHRA and CDR2 YSYEKL. The CDR3 has 13 amino acids.

This chain connects TRBV11-2 to TRBJ2-7; D is uncertain. The CDR3 runs to 12 residues. From germline, CDR1 is SGHAT and CDR2 FQNNGV. The germline V and J ends were trimmed by 2 bases and 4 bases, with 6 bases remaining between them. CDR3 in amino acids: CASSLMRYEQYF. CDR3 sequence (DNA): TGTGCCAGCAGCTTAATGAGGTACGAGCAGTACTTC.

This clone was seen a handful of times. The V and J genes are TRBV7-3 and TRBJ1-1; no clear D gene. CDR1 SGHTA and CDR2 FQGTGA come from the germline V gene. V lost 2 bases and J lost 6, with 10 bases in between. The CDR3 consists of 13 residues. CDR3 sequence reads: CASSLLRGSEAFF. CDR3 nucleotide sequence: TGTGCCAGCAGCTTATTGCGGGGATCTGAAGCTTTCTTT.

The CDR3 loop reads CASRGAGVYEQYF. CDR3 sequence (DNA): TGTGCCAGCAGGGGAGCGGGAGTCTACGAGCAGTACTTC. This rearrangement joins TRBV28 to TRBJ2-7; 8 bases line up with TRBD2. The CDR3 is made up of 13 amino acids. Per germline, CDR1 MDHEN and CDR2 SYDVKM. V trimming: 6 bases; J trimming: 3 bases; junction bases outside the gene matches: 4.